This entry lists 22 T cell receptor beta chains sequenced from one sample in a study of T cells in Graves' hyperthyroidism and ophthalmopathy. Amplified regions were TCR beta CDR3 sequences from RNA transcripts. The HTBI primer set served for first-round RT-PCR of the TCR CDR3. TCRdb ran MiXCR on the multiplex PCR reads and lists one entry per CDR3 protein. The sample includes roughly 720,000 distinct CDR3 sequences, roughly a sixth of them seen just once. Sequences were obtained from blood. These receptors originate from a man over 45 with Graves' hyperthyroidism.

The CDR3 coding sequence is TGTGCCAGCAGCCAAGGTCCAGCAGAGAACACCGGGGAGCTGTTTTTT. Translation gives CASSQGPAENTGELFF. The chain links TRBV16 to TRBJ2-2, with unresolved D. The CDR3 is 16 residues long. V lost 2 bases and J 1 base, leaving 11 bases between the germline ends. The germline CDR1 and CDR2 sequences are KGHSY and FQNENV.

In the case of this clonotype: Relative to the germline gene, one junction end is altered; a read error may explain this. CDR3 amino acids: CASSERGQGFGDYGYAF. CDR3 DNA sequence: TGTGCCAGCAGTGAAAGGGGACAGGGTTTTGGGGACTATGGCTACGCCTTC. V usage is TRBV2 and J usage is TRBJ1-2, with 9 bases lining up with TRBD1. This CDR3 has 17 residues. Germline V lookup: CDR1 SNHLY, CDR2 FYNNEI.

This clonotype was counted ten times or more. The J gene is TRBJ1-1, the V gene TRBV18; D is undetermined. This CDR3 contains 13 residues. The germline V and J ends were trimmed by 3 bases and 0 bases, with 5 bases remaining between them. Germline V gene sequence: CDR1 KGHSH, CDR2 LQKENI. The CDR3 loop reads CASSPKVNTEAFF. The CDR3 coding sequence is TGTGCCAGCTCACCGAAGGTGAACACTGAAGCTTTCTTT.

The CDR3 coding sequence is TGTGCCAGCAGTGTGACAGGGAACAATTCACCCCTCCACTTT. This encodes CASSVTGNNSPLHF. The chain has TRBV6-1 and TRBJ1-6, with 7 bases matching TRBD1. The germline gives CDR1 MNHNS, CDR2 SASEGT. Losses at the gene ends were 4 bases for V and 7 bases for J; bases not matched to a gene: 4. This CDR3 is 14 amino acids long.

Ten or more counts support this clonotype. The chain employs TRBV7-2 and TRBJ1-6; D ambiguous. The CDR3 spans 16 residues. Germline assignment: CDR1 SGHTA and CDR2 FQGNSA. V was shortened by 2 bases and J by 7 bases, with 15 bases between the two germline ends. The CDR3 loop reads CASSLRPGSWNSPLHF. As DNA, the CDR3 is TGTGCCAGCAGCTTACGTCCAGGATCTTGGAATTCACCCCTCCACTTT.

This clonotype was seen more than once but under ten times. The genes are TRBV12-3 or TRBV12-4 and TRBJ2-3; 7 bases map to TRBD2. J was trimmed by 8 bases and V by 7 bases; bases with no gene match: 18. This CDR3 has 16 amino acids. CDR3 region: CASIYSSGGPLPTQYF. CDR3 coding DNA: TGTGCCAGCATCTACTCATCGGGAGGCCCGTTACCTACGCAGTATTTT.

This clonotype was seen at least ten times. V is TRBV12-3 or TRBV12-4 and J is TRBJ1-2; D ambiguous. V was cut by 6 bases and J by 7 bases, with 15 bases left in between. The CDR3 has 13 residues. This CDR3 is CASSLRDRSGYTF. CDR3 nucleotide sequence: TGTGCCAGCAGCCTAAGGGATAGGTCTGGCTACACCTTC.

The genes are TRBV6-2 or TRBV6-3 and TRBJ2-1; TRBD2 agrees at 9 bases. The CDR3 loop spans 16 amino acids. Germline assignment: CDR1 MNHEY and CDR2 SVGEGT. Unmatched junction bases numbered 4, after V lost 2 bases and J lost 2 bases. CDR3 bases: TGTGCCAGCAGTTACCAGAGCGGGAGGACCTACAATGAGCAGTTCTTC. Translated: CASSYQSGRTYNEQFF.

This clonotype came up a few times. The rearrangement links TRBV10-3 to TRBJ2-1; 11 bases line up with TRBD2. The CDR3 covers 14 residues. With 8 bases clipped from V and 6 bases from J, the junction kept 6 bases outside the gene matches. The germline V gene encodes CDR1 ENHRY and CDR2 SYGVKD. CDR3: CAIGLAGVLNEQFF. The DNA for the CDR3 is TGTGCCATCGGACTAGCGGGTGTGCTCAATGAGCAGTTCTTC.

Ten or more counts support this clonotype. The rearrangement joins TRBV19 to TRBJ2-1; 9 bases align to TRBD2. This CDR3 has 15 residues. CDR1 is LNHDA, CDR2 SQIVND, per germline (reference sequence). V was pared by 5 bases and J by 6 bases, with 8 bases of the junction left unmatched. CDR3 in amino acids: CASSWAVAGVNEQFF. In nucleotides, the CDR3 is TGTGCCAGTAGTTGGGCGGTAGCGGGAGTCAATGAGCAGTTCTTC.

This clonotype was recorded many times. The chain combines TRBV19 with TRBJ2-3; 11 positions agree with TRBD2. This CDR3 has 14 amino acids. The germline gives CDR1 LNHDA, CDR2 SQIVND (reference sequence). V was clipped by 6 bases and J by 4 bases; unmatched bases: 3. The CDR3 spells CASRLAGASDTQYF. CDR3 DNA: TGTGCCAGTAGACTAGCGGGAGCCTCAGATACGCAGTATTTT. The whole variable domain, remainder taken from reference TRBV19 and TRBJ2-3, is DGGITQSPKYLFRKEGQNVTLSCEQNLNHDAMYWYRQDPGQGLRLIYYSQIVNDFQKGDIAEGYSVSREKKESFPLTVTSAQKNPTAFYLCASRLAGASDTQYFGPGTRLTVL.

The chain combines TRBV20-1 with TRBJ2-4; no clear D gene. The CDR3 has 17 residues. Germline-derived CDR1 and CDR2 are DFQATT and SNEGSKA (reference sequence). V was pared by 1 base and J by 1 base, with 17 bases between. The CDR3 DNA reads TGCAGTGCTAGAGTCTTGACGGTGGTTTGGGCCAAAAACATTCAGTACTTC. Its translation: CSARVLTVVWAKNIQYF.

There are many counts of this clonotype. The chain employs TRBV10-3 and TRBJ2-7; 12 bases agree with TRBD2. The germline gives CDR1 ENHRY, CDR2 SYGVKD. This CDR3 spans 14 amino acids. J gave up 4 bases and V 7 bases, and 5 bases lay outside the gene matches. CDR3 DNA sequence: TGTGCCATCACCTCGACTAGCGGGAGTTACGAGCAGTACTTC. Protein: CAITSTSGSYEQYF.

This chain links TRBV19 with TRBJ1-1; TRBD1 matches at 8 bases. The V gene end was trimmed by 5 bases and the J gene end by 3 bases; junction bases not matched to a gene: 8. Germline V gene data show CDR1 as LNHDA and CDR2 as SQIVND (reference sequence). The CDR3 extends over 15 amino acids. Written as DNA, the CDR3 is TGTGCCAGTAGTCTCCGGACAGGGACGGACACTGAAGCTTTCTTT. This codes for CASSLRTGTDTEAFF.

In this sample, this clonotype turned up many times. The rearrangement uses TRBV5-1 and TRBJ2-1; the D gene is possibly TRBD1 (6 bases). The germline gives CDR1 SGHRS, CDR2 YFSETQ. V lost 4 bases and J 8 bases, leaving 16 bases between the germline ends. This CDR3 spans 14 amino acids. CDR3 in DNA: TGCGCCAGCAGCAACAGGGACCGCGGCGATGAGCAGTTCTTC. This gives the protein CASSNRDRGDEQFF.

The sample holds a few counts of this clonotype. V gene TRBV3-1 combines with J gene TRBJ2-7, with D perhaps matching TRBD1 or TRBD2 (6 bases each). From germline, CDR1 is LGHDT and CDR2 YNNKEL (reference sequence). The CDR3 is 13 amino acids. Between the trimmed V and J ends, which lost 4 bases and 5 bases, there was a span of 12 bases. The CDR3 nucleotides are TGTGCCAGCAGCCCGGACGGGGGCCACGAGCAGTACTTC. Translation: CASSPDGGHEQYF.

The chain recombines TRBV7-9 with TRBJ2-1; D may be TRBD1 (7 bases). Trimming shortened V by 5 bases and J by 4 bases, and 15 bases separated the two germline ends. The CDR3 sequence is 15 residues long. Germline loops: CDR1 SEHNR, CDR2 FQNEAQ (reference sequence). The CDR3 loop is CASSISQGGYNEQFF. CDR3 nucleotide sequence: TGTGCCAGCAGCATAAGTCAGGGGGGTTACAATGAGCAGTTCTTC.

This clonotype was counted between two and nine times. A read error may explain this, as a much larger clone is one base away. The chain uses TRBV27 and TRBJ2-1; 12 bases line up with TRBD2. The CDR3 has 19 residues. Per the germline V gene, CDR1 is MNHEY and CDR2 is SMNVEV (reference sequence). Losses at the gene ends were 7 bases for V and 2 bases for J; bases not matched to a gene: 15. CDR3 DNA sequence: TGTGCCAGCAAAATTTGGGCTAGCGGGAGGGTTAGCCCCTACAATGAGCAGTTCTTC. It yields the protein CASKIWASGRVSPYNEQFF.

The sample holds a few counts of this clonotype. This chain joins TRBV30 and TRBJ2-1; D is possibly TRBD2 (5 bases). CDR1 is GTSNPN and CDR2 is SVGIG in the germline V gene (reference sequence). Trimming stripped 3 bases from V and 0 bases from J, with 15 bases between. The CDR3 contains 16 residues. Here the CDR3 DNA reads TGTGCCTGGAGCTTCCCTCAGCGGAGCTCCTACAATGAGCAGTTCTTC. Translated: CAWSFPQRSSYNEQFF.

In its sample, this clonotype was seen many times. This sequence joins TRBV27 and TRBJ1-2; D not certain. Trimming took 3 bases from V and 5 from J, leaving 13 bases between them. The CDR3 spans 14 residues. CDR1 and CDR2 (germline): MNHEY, SMNVEV (reference sequence). CDR3 coding DNA: TGTGCCAGCAGTTTTATTTTTGGGGATTATGGCTACACCTTC. It codes for CASSFIFGDYGYTF.

CDR3 coding DNA: TGTGCCAGCAGCCTTACCCCACAGGGGGCGAGCTATGGCTACACCTTC. Amino acid sequence: CASSLTPQGASYGYTF. V and J are TRBV7-8 and TRBJ1-2; 9 bases are a match to TRBD1. Germline trimming cut 5 bases from V and 4 bases from J; bases unmatched to any gene: 11. CDR1 is SGHVS and CDR2 is FQNEAQ in the germline V gene. The CDR3 spans 16 residues.

There are a few counts of this clonotype. V usage is TRBV12-3 or TRBV12-4 and J usage is TRBJ2-2; 11 bases fit TRBD2. V shed 8 bases, J shed 6 bases, and the junction held 14 bases outside the gene matches. The CDR3 is 17 amino acids. CDR3 in amino acids: CASSSGLAGGTPGELFF. The CDR3 DNA sequence: TGTGCCAGCTCCTCGGGTCTAGCGGGAGGAACCCCCGGGGAGCTGTTTTTT.